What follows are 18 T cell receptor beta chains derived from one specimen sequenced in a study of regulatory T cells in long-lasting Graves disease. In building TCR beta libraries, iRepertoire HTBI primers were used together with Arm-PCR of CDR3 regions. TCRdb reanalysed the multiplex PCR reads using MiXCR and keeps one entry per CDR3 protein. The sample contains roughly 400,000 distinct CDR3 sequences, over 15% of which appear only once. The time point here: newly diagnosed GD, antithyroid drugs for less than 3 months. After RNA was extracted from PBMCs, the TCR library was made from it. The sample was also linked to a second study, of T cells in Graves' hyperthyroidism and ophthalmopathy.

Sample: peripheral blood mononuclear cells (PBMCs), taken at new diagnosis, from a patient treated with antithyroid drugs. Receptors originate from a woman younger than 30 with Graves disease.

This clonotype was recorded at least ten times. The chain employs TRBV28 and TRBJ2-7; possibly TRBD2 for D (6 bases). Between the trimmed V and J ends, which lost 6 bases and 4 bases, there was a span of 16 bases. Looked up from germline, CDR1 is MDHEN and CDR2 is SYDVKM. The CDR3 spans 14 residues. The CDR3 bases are TGTGCCAGCAGAATGGAACGGGAGATGTACGAGCAGTACTTC. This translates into CASRMEREMYEQYF.

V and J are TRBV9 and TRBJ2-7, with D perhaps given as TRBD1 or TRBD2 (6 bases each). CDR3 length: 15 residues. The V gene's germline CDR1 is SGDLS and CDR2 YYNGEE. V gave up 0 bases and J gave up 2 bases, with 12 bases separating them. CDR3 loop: CASSVGGAGAYEQYF. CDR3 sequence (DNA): TGTGCCAGCAGCGTAGGGGGGGCTGGGGCCTACGAGCAGTACTTC.

The chain's CDR3 is CSVDFQGANYGYTF. CDR3 DNA sequence: TGCAGCGTTGATTTTCAGGGAGCTAACTATGGCTACACCTTC. The V and J genes are TRBV29-1 and TRBJ1-2, with a tentative D call TRBD1 (5 bases). Germline V gives CDR1 SQVTM, CDR2 ANQGSEA. The CDR3 has 14 residues. The V and J ends lost 3 bases and 0 bases respectively, with 11 bases between them.

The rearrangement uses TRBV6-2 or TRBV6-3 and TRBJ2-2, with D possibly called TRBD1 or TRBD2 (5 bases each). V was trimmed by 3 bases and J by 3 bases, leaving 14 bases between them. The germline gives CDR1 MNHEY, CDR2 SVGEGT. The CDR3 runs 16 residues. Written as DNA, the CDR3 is TGTGCCAGCAGTTATATGGGGGAAGAGTACACCGGGGAGCTGTTTTTT. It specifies CASSYMGEEYTGELFF.

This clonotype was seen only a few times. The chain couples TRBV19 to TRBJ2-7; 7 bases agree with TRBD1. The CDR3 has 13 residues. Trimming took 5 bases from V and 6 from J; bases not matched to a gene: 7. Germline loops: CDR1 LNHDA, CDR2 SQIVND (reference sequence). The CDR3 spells CASSPGTEGEQYF. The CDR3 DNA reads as TGTGCCAGTAGTCCCGGGACAGAGGGCGAGCAGTACTTC.

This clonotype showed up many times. CDR3 loop: CASVRAGAYNEQFF. The CDR3 nucleotides are TGTGCCAGCGTCAGGGCAGGGGCCTACAATGAGCAGTTCTTC. This chain links TRBV13 with TRBJ2-1; weak D call: TRBD1 (6 bases). In germline, CDR1 is PRHDT, CDR2 FYEKMQ (reference sequence). The CDR3 length is 14 residues. Trimming shortened V by 8 bases and J by 2 bases, and 13 bases separated the two germline ends.

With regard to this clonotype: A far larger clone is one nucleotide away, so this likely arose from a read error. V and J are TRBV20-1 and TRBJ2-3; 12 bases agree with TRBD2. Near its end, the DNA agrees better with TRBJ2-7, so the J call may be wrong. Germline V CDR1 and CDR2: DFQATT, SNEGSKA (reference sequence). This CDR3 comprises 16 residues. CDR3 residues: CSAIGRQTSGRGEQYF. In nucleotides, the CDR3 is TGCAGTGCTATAGGACGGCAGACTAGCGGGAGAGGGGAGCAGTACTTC.

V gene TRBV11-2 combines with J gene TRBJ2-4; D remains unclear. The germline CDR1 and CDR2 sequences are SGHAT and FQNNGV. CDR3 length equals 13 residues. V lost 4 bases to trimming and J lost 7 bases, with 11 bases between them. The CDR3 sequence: CASSSHLGNIQYF. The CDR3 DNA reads TGTGCCAGCAGCTCTCATCTGGGGAACATTCAGTACTTC. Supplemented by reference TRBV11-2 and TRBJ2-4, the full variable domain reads EAGVAQSPRYKIIEKRQSVAFWCNPISGHATLYWYQQILGQGPKLLIQFQNNGVVDDSQLPKDRFSAERLKGVDSTLKIQPAKLEDSAVYLCASSSHLGNIQYFGAGTRLSVL.

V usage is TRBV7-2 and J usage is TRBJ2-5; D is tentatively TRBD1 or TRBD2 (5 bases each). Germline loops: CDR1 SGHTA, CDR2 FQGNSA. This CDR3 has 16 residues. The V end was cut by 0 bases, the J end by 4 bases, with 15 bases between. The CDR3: CASSLAGSPRGETQYF. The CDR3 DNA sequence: TGTGCCAGCAGCTTAGCGGGATCCCCGAGGGGAGAGACCCAGTACTTC. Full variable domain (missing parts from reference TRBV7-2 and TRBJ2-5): GAGVSQSPSNKVTEKGKDVELRCDPISGHTALYWYRQSLGQGLEFLIYFQGNSAPDKSGLPSDRFSAERTGGSVSTLTIQRTQQEDSAVYLCASSLAGSPRGETQYFGPGTRLLVL.

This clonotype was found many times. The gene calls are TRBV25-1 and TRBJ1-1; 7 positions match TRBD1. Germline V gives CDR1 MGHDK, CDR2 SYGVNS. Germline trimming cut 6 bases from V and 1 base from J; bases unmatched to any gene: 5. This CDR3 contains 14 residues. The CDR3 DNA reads TGTGCCAGCAGCGCCCGACAGGGGAACACTGAAGCTTTCTTT. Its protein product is CASSARQGNTEAFF.

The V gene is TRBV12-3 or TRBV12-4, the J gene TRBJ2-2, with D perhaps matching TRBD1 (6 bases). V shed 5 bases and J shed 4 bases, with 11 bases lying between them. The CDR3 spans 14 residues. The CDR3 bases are TGTGCCAGCAGTCTGGGGACATTCACCGGGGAGCTGTTTTTT. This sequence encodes CASSLGTFTGELFF.

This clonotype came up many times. The CDR3 spells CASSLVTGDYQETQYF. CDR3 nucleotides: TGTGCCAGCAGTTTGGTGACAGGGGATTACCAAGAGACCCAGTACTTC. The chain is built from TRBV28 and TRBJ2-5; 8 bases map to TRBD1. This CDR3 comprises 16 residues. V was clipped by 3 bases and J by 0 bases; unmatched bases: 6. Germline V gene data show CDR1 as MDHEN and CDR2 as SYDVKM.

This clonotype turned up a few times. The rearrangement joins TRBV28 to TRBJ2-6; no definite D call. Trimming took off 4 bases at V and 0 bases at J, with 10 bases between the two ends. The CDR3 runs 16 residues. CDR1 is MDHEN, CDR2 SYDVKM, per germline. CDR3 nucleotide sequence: TGTGCCAGCAGTTCCCCACATAGCTCTGGGGCCAACGTCCTGACTTTC. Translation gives CASSSPHSSGANVLTF.

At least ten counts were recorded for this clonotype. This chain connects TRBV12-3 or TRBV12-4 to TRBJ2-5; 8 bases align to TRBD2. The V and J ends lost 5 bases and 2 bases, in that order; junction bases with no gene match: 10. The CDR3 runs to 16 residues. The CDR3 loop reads CASSIRLAWEQETQYF. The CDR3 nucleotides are TGTGCCAGCAGTATCCGACTAGCGTGGGAACAAGAGACCCAGTACTTC.

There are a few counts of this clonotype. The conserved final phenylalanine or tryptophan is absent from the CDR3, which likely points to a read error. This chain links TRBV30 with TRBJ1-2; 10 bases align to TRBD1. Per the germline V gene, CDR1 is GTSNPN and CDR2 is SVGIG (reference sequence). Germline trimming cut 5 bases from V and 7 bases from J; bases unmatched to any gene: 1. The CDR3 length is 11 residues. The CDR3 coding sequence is TGTGCCTGGGGACAGGGGGGTGGCTACACCCTC. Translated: CAWGQGGGYTL.

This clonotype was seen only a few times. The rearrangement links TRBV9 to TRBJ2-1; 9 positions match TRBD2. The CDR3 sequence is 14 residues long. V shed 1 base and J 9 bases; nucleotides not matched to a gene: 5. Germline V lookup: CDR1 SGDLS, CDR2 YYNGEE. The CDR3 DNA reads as TGTGCCAGCAGCGTAAGGCCTAGCGGGGCTGAGCAGTTCTTC. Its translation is CASSVRPSGAEQFF. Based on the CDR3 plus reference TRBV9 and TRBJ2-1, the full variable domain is DSGVTQTPKHLITATGQRVTLRCSPRSGDLSVYWYQQSLDQGLQFLIQYYNGEERAKGNILERFSAQQFPDLHSELNLSSLELGDSALYFCASSVRPSGAEQFFGPGTRLTVL.

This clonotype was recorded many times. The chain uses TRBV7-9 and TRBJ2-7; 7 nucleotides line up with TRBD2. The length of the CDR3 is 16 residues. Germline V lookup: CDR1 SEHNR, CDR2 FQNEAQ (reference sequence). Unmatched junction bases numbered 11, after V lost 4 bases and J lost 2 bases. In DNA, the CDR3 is TGTGCCAGCAGCTCCCCAGATCCGGGAGGCCCCTACGAGCAGTACTTC. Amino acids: CASSSPDPGGPYEQYF.

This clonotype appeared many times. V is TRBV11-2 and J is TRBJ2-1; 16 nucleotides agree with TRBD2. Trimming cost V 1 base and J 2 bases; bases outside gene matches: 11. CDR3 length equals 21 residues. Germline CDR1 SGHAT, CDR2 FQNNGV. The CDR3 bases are TGTGCCAGCAGCTTAGTCGGCGGGACTAGCGGGAGGGGTAGCCCCTACAATGAGCAGTTCTTC. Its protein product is CASSLVGGTSGRGSPYNEQFF.